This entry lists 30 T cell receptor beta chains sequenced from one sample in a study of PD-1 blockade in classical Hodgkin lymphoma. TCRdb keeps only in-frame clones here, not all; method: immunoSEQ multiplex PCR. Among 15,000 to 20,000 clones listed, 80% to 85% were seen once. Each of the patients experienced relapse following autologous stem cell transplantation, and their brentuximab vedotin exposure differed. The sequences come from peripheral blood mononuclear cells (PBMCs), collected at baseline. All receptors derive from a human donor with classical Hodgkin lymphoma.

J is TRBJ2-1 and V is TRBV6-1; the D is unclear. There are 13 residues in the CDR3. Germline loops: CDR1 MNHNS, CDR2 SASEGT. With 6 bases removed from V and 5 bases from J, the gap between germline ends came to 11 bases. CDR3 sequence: CASSTRINNEQFF. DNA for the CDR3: TGTGCCAGCAGCACGCGGATAAACAATGAGCAGTTCTTC.

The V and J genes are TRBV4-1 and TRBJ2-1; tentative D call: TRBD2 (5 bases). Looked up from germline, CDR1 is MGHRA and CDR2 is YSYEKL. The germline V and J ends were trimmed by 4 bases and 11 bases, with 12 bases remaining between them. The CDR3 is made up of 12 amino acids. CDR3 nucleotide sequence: TGCGCCAGCAGCCTTAACCGGGAAAAGCAGTTCTTC. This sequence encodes CASSLNREKQFF.

CDR3 amino acids: CASSTGLAEIETQYF. For the CDR3, the DNA is TGTGCCAGCAGCACCGGACTAGCGGAAATAGAGACCCAGTACTTC. This chain connects TRBV7-2 to TRBJ2-5, with 10 bases identical to TRBD2. In germline, CDR1 is SGHTA, CDR2 FQGNSA. Trimming took 5 bases from V and 4 from J; bases not matched to a gene: 7. This CDR3 has 15 amino acids.

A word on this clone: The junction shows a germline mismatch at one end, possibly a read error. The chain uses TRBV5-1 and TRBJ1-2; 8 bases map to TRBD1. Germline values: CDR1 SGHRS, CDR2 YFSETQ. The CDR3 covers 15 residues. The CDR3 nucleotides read TGCGCCAGCGGCTTGGATACAGGGGGAAACTATGGCTACACCTTC. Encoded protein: CASGLDTGGNYGYTF. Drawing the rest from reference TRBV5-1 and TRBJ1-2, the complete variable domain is KAGVTQTPRYLIKTRGQQVTLSCSPISGHRSVSWYQQTPGQGLQFLFEYFSETQRNKGNFPGRFSGRQFSNSRSEMNVSTLELGDSALYLCASGLDTGGNYGYTFGSGTRLTVV.

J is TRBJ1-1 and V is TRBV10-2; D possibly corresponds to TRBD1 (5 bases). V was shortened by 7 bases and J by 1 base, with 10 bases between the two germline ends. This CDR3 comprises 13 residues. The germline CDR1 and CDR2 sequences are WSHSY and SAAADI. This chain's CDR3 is CASNGQQNTEAFF. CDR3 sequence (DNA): TGCGCCAGCAATGGACAACAGAACACTGAAGCTTTCTTT.

In DNA, the CDR3 is TGCGCCAGCAGTCAATCAAGAGATGAGCAGTTCTTC. Residues: CASSQSRDEQFF. The chain is built from TRBV10-2 and TRBJ2-1; no firm D call. V was clipped by 5 bases and J by 8 bases, with 10 bases between them. The CDR3 spans 12 residues. The germline CDR1 and CDR2 sequences are WSHSY and SAAADI.

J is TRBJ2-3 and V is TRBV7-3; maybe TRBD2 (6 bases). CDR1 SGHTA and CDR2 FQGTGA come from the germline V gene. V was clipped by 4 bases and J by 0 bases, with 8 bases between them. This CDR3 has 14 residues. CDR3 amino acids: CASSSGTSTDTQYF. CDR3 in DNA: TGTGCCAGCAGCTCCGGGACTAGCACAGATACGCAGTATTTT.

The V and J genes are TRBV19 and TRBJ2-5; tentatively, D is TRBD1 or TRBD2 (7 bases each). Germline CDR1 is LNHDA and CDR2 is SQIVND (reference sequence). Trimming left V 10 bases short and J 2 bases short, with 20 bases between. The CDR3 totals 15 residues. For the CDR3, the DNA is TGTGCCACCGCGGGGGACAGTATCCTGCAAGAGACCCAGTACTTC. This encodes CATAGDSILQETQYF.

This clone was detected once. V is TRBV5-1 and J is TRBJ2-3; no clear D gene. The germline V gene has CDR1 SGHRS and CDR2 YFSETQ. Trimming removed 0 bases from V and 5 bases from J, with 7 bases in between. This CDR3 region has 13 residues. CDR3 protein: CASSLALRDTQYF. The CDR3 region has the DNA TGCGCCAGCAGCTTGGCTCTCCGAGATACGCAGTATTTT.

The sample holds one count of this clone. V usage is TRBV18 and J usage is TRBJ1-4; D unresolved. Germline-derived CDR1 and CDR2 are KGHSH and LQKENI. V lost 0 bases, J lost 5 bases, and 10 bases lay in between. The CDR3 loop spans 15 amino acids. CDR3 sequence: CASSPPGLRNEKLFF. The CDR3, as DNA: TGTGCCAGCTCACCACCGGGGTTAAGGAATGAAAAACTGTTTTTT.

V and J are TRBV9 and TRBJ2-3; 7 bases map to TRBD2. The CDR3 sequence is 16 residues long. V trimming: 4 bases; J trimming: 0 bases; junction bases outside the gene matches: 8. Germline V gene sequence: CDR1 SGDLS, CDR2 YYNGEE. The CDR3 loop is CASSPRGGDSTDTQYF. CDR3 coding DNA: TGTGCCAGCAGCCCTAGGGGAGGGGACAGCACAGATACGCAGTATTTT.

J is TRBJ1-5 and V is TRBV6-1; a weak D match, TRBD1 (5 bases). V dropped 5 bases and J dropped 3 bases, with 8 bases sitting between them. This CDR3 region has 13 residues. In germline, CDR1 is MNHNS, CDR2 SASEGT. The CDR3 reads CASSRQPNQPQHF. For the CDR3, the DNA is TGTGCCAGCAGTAGACAGCCCAATCAGCCCCAGCATTTT.

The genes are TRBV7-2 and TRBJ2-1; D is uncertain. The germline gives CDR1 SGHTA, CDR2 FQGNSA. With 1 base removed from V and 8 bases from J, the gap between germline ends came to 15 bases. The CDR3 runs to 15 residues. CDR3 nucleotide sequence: TGTGCCAGCAGCTTAGTTCCCAGAGGCCGCCATGAGCAGTTCTTC. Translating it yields CASSLVPRGRHEQFF.

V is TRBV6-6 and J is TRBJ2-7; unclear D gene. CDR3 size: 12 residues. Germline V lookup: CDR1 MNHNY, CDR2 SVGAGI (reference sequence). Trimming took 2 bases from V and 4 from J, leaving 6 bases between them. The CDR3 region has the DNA TGTGCCAGCAGTTACAGAGAATACGAGCAGTACTTC. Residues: CASSYREYEQYF.

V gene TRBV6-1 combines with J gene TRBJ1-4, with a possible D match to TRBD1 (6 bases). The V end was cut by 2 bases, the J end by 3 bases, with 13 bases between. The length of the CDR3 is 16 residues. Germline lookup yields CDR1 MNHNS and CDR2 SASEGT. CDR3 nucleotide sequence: TGTGCCAGCAGTGAATTAGGACAGAATCCTAATGAAAAACTGTTTTTT. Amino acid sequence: CASSELGQNPNEKLFF.

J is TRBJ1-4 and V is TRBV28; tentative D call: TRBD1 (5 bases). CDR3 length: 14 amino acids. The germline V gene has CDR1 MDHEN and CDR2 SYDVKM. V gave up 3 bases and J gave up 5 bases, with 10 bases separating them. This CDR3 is CASSLGWGNEKLFF. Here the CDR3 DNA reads TGTGCCAGCAGTTTGGGCTGGGGGAATGAAAAACTGTTTTTT.

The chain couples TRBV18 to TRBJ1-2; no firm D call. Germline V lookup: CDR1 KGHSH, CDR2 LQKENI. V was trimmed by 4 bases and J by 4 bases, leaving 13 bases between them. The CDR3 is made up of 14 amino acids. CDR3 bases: TGTGCCAGCTCACAAACCCGGGATTTCTATGGCTACACCTTC. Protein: CASSQTRDFYGYTF. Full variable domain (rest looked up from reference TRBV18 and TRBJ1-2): NAGVMQNPRHLVRRRGQEARLRCSPMKGHSHVYWYRQLPEEGLKFMVYLQKENIIDESGMPKERFSAEFPKEGPSILRIQQVVRGDSAAYFCASSQTRDFYGYTFGSGTRLTVV.

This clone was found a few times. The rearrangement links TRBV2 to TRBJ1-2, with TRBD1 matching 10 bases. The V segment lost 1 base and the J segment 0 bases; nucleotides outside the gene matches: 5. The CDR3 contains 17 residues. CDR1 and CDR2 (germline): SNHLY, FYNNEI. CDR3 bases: TGTGCCAGCAGTGAAGGCGACAGGGGGCTCACTAACTATGGCTACACCTTC. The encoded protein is CASSEGDRGLTNYGYTF.

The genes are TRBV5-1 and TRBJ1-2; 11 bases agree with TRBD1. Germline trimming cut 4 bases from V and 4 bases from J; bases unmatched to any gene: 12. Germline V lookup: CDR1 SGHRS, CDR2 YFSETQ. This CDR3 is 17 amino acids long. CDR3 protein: CASSPGQGVGPPYGYTF. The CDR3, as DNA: TGCGCCAGCAGCCCGGGACAGGGGGTAGGCCCCCCCTATGGCTACACCTTC.

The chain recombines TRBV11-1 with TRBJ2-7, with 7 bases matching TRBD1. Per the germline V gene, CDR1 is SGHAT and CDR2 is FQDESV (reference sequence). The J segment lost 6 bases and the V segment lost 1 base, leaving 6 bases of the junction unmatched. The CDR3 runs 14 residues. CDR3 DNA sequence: TGTGCCAGCAGCTTAGTCGGACAGGCTGCCGAGCAGTACTTC. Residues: CASSLVGQAAEQYF.

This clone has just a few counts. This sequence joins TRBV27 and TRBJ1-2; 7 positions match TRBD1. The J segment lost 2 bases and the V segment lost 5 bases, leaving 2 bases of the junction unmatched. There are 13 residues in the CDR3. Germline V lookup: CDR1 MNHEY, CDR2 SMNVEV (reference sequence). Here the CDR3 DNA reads TGTGCCAGCAGTGTGGGACAGAACTATGGCTACACCTTC. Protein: CASSVGQNYGYTF.

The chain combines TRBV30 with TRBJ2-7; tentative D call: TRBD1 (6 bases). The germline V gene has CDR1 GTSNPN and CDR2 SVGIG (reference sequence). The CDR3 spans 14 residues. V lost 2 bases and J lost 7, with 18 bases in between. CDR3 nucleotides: TGTGCCTGGAGTTTTAATACAGGGCTCAGGGAGCAGTACTTC. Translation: CAWSFNTGLREQYF.

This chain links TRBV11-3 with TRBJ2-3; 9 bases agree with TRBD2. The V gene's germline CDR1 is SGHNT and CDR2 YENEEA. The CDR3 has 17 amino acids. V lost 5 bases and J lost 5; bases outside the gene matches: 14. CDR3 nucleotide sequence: TGTGCCAGCAGCCCCCTGGGCGGGGGGGTTCCCGGAGATACGCAGTATTTT. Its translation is CASSPLGGGVPGDTQYF.

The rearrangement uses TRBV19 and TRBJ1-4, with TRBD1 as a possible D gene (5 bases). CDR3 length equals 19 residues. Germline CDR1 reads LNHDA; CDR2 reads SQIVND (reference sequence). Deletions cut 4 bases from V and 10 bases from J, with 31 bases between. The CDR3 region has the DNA TGTGCCAGTAGTACCTCCTACCAGGGACTGCTCTTACTAGGTGGAAAACTGTTTTTT. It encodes CASSTSYQGLLLLGGKLFF.

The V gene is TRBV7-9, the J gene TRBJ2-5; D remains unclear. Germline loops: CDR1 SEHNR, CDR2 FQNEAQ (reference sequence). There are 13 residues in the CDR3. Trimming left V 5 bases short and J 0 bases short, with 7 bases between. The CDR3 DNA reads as TGTGCCAGCAGCCACGAGGACCAAGAGACCCAGTACTTC. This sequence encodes CASSHEDQETQYF.

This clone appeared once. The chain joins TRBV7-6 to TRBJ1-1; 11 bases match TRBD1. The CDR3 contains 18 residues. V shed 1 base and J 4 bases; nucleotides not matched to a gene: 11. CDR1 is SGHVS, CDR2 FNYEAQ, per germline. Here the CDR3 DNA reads TGTGCCAGCAGCTTAGTAGTCGGGACAGGGGGTTTGGGCACTGAAGCTTTCTTT. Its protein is CASSLVVGTGGLGTEAFF.

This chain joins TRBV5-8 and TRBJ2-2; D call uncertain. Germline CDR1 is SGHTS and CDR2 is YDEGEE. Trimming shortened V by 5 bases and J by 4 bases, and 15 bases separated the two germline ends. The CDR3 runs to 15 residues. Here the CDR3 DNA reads TGTGCCAGCAGTCTGAAGCTCTGGGGCACCGGGGAGCTGTTTTTT. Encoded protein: CASSLKLWGTGELFF.

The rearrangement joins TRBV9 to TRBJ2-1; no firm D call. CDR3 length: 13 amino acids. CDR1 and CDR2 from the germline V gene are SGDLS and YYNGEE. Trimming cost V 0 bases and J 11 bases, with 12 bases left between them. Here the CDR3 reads CASSVAEKYQQFF. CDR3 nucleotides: TGTGCCAGCAGCGTAGCCGAGAAATATCAGCAGTTCTTC.

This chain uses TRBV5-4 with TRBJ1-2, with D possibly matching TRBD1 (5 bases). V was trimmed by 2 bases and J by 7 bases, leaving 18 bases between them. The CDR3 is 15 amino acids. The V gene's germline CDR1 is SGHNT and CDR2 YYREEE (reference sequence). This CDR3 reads CASSFKGAMIGGYTF. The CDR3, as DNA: TGTGCCAGCAGCTTTAAAGGGGCAATGATTGGTGGCTACACCTTC.

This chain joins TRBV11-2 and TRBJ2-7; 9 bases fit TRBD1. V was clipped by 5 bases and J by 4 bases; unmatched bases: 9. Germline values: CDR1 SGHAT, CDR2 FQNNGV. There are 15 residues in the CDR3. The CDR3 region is CASSPGTGIFYEQYF. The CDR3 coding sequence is TGTGCCAGCAGCCCGGGGACAGGGATATTTTACGAGCAGTACTTC.